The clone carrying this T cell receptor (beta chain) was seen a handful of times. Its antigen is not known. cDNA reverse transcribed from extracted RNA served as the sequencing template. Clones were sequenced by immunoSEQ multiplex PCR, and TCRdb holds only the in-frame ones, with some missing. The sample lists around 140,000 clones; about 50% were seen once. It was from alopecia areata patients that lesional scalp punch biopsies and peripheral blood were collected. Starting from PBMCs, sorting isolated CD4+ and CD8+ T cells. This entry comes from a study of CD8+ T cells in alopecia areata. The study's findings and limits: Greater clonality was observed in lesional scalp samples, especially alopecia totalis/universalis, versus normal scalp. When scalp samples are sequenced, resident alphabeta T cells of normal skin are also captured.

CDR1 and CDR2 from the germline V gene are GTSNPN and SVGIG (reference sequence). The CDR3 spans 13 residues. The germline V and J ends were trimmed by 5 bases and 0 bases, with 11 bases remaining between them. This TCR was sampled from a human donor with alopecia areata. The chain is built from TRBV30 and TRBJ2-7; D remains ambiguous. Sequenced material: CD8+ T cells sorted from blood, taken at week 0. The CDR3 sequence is CAWVDGSSYEQYF. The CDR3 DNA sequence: TGTGCCTGGGTCGACGGAAGCTCCTACGAGCAGTACTTC.